Presented here are 27 T cell receptor beta chains from one specimen sequenced in a study of beta chain features in type 1 diabetes. General study findings and limits: Moderate but significant shortening of TCRB CDR3s was recorded in all four CD4+ subsets from Type 1 diabetes patients.

What was sequenced were expressed TCRB transcripts, since all of the isolated RNA had been reverse transcribed. Sequencing was performed with immunoSEQ multiplex PCR; in TCRdb, only in-frame clones are kept and a portion is missing. This sample has 300,000 or so clones; approximately 12% occur once, and the top ten carry approximately 0.016%. These receptors have no identified antigens. Sequencing was carried out using naive CD4+ T cells from blood. Receptor source: a woman between 18 and 29 years old with type 1 diabetes.

This clone was counted only a few times. The chain carries TRBV4-3 and TRBJ2-5; 9 positions agree with TRBD2. V lost 0 bases, J lost 5 bases, and 7 bases stayed unmatched. The CDR3 loop spans 16 amino acids. The germline CDR1 and CDR2 sequences are LGHNA and YSLEER. The DNA of the CDR3 is TGCGCCAGCAGCCAAGATCGGGCTAGCGGGACTGAGACCCAGTACTTC. This codes for CASSQDRASGTETQYF.

In DNA, the CDR3 is TGTGCCAGCAGGACCGGGGTTAGCTCCTACGAGCAGTACTTC. This codes for CASRTGVSSYEQYF. The rearrangement links TRBV28 to TRBJ2-7; possible D gene TRBD2, 5 bases. This CDR3 comprises 14 residues. V gave up 6 bases and J gave up 0 bases, with 12 bases separating them. The germline V gene encodes CDR1 MDHEN and CDR2 SYDVKM.

This rearrangement joins TRBV28 to TRBJ2-1; D perhaps matches TRBD1 (6 bases). The CDR3 totals 15 residues. The ends were cut back, 5 bases at V and 4 bases at J, with 15 bases in the middle. Germline CDR1 reads MDHEN; CDR2 reads SYDVKM. CDR3 nucleotide sequence: TGTGCCAGCAGTCCACAGGGAGCTTCATACAATGAGCAGTTCTTC. Its translation is CASSPQGASYNEQFF.

The chain has TRBV2 and TRBJ1-1; 12 bases align to TRBD1. CDR1 and CDR2 (germline): SNHLY, FYNNEI. After removal of 7 bases from V and 5 bases from J, the junction contained 5 bases not matched to a gene. CDR3 size: 14 residues. DNA for the CDR3: TGTGCCAGCATGAGGGACAGGGGGCAAACTGAAGCTTTCTTT. Protein sequence: CASMRDRGQTEAFF.

V is TRBV7-6 and J is TRBJ2-5; D perhaps matches TRBD1 (5 bases). This CDR3 region has 15 residues. Germline V gives CDR1 SGHVS, CDR2 FNYEAQ. Trimming removed 2 bases at V and 5 bases at J, with 15 bases between. CDR3 residues: CASSLLGAQWETQYF. In DNA, the CDR3 is TGTGCCAGCAGCTTACTTGGGGCCCAGTGGGAGACCCAGTACTTC.

V gene TRBV18 combines with J gene TRBJ2-3; 7 bases map to TRBD1. Trimming at V came to 3 bases and at J to 4 bases, leaving 7 bases not matched to a gene. Germline V gene data show CDR1 as KGHSH and CDR2 as LQKENI. The CDR3 extends over 15 amino acids. For the CDR3, the DNA is TGTGCCAGCTCACCGGACAGGCCCCCCGCAGATACGCAGTATTTT. This encodes CASSPDRPPADTQYF.

In this sample, this clone turned up a few times. The chain links TRBV10-2 to TRBJ1-1; 8 nucleotides align to TRBD1. Trimming at V came to 6 bases and at J to 10 bases, leaving 7 bases not matched to a gene. This CDR3 has 12 amino acids. Germline V lookup: CDR1 WSHSY, CDR2 SAAADI. CDR3 sequence: CASREDRERAFF. The CDR3 DNA reads as TGCGCCAGCAGGGAGGACAGGGAGCGAGCTTTCTTT.

This rearrangement joins TRBV18 to TRBJ2-7; 8 bases align to TRBD2. Per germline, CDR1 KGHSH and CDR2 LQKENI. With V trimmed by 2 bases and J by 0 bases, 9 bases remained unmatched. The CDR3 runs 17 residues. This CDR3 reads CASSPVGGATTSYEQYF. The CDR3 bases are TGTGCCAGCTCACCAGTCGGGGGGGCCACGACCTCCTACGAGCAGTACTTC.

This clone came up a few times. The CDR3 sequence: CASSPQTVEAFF. The CDR3 nucleotides are TGTGCCAGCTCACCACAGACAGTTGAAGCTTTCTTT. The chain has TRBV18 and TRBJ1-1, with a possible D match to TRBD1 (5 bases). Per the germline V gene, CDR1 is KGHSH and CDR2 is LQKENI. V was trimmed by 1 base and J by 7 bases, leaving 7 bases between them. CDR3 size: 12 residues.

The CDR3 DNA reads as TGTGCCAGCAGCTTAGGGGGGACAGCTTATCAGCCCCAGCATTTT. Its translation is CASSLGGTAYQPQHF. The chain couples TRBV7-2 to TRBJ1-5; 7 bases map to TRBD1. Trimming took 1 base from V and 5 from J; bases not matched to a gene: 5. This CDR3 has 15 amino acids. CDR1 SGHTA and CDR2 FQGNSA come from the germline V gene.

As regards this clone: This sample includes further DNA sequences coding for the same CDR3. The chain combines TRBV18 with TRBJ2-5; tentatively, D is TRBD2 (5 bases). The CDR3 has 13 residues. Trimming left V 3 bases short and J 2 bases short, with 7 bases between. In germline, CDR1 is KGHSH, CDR2 LQKENI. CDR3 amino acids: CASSPRDQETQYF. CDR3 nucleotides: TGTGCCAGCTCACCCCGGGATCAAGAGACCCAGTACTTC. Based on the CDR3 plus reference TRBV18 and TRBJ2-5, the full variable domain is NAGVMQNPRHLVRRRGQEARLRCSPMKGHSHVYWYRQLPEEGLKFMVYLQKENIIDESGMPKERFSAEFPKEGPSILRIQQVVRGDSAAYFCASSPRDQETQYFGPGTRLLVL.

As to this clone: At the DNA level, this CDR3 is encoded by other sequences in the same sample as well. The chain couples TRBV18 to TRBJ1-5; 10 positions agree with TRBD1. Germline loops: CDR1 KGHSH, CDR2 LQKENI. The CDR3 runs 15 residues. Germline trimming cut 2 bases from V and 6 bases from J; bases unmatched to any gene: 4. The CDR3 here is CASSPGTGVGQPQHF. The CDR3 nucleotides are TGTGCCAGCTCACCAGGGACAGGGGTAGGTCAGCCCCAGCATTTT.

Comments on this clone: This same CDR3 is encoded by further DNA sequences in the sample. The chain joins TRBV29-1 to TRBJ1-1, with TRBD1 matching 7 bases. Germline CDR1 SQVTM, CDR2 ANQGSEA. The junction had 3 bases not matched to a gene; V was cut back by 5 bases and J by 0 bases. The CDR3 length is 13 residues. CDR3 nucleotide sequence: TGCAGCGTTAGGGGGCGGTTGAACACTGAAGCTTTCTTT. The encoded protein is CSVRGRLNTEAFF.

This clone was observed a handful of times. This chain uses TRBV27 with TRBJ1-2; 8 bases line up with TRBD1. The germline gives CDR1 MNHEY, CDR2 SMNVEV (reference sequence). There are 17 residues in the CDR3. The ends lost 6 bases at V and 7 bases at J; junction bases unmatched: 19. CDR3 region: CASSQSGTGPSARGYTF. The CDR3 DNA follows: TGTGCCAGCAGCCAATCCGGGACAGGCCCTTCTGCGCGTGGCTACACCTTC.

The CDR3 DNA is TGTGCCAGCAGCTTAGGAATAAGACAGCTTTCTAACTATGGCTACACCTTC. It translates to CASSLGIRQLSNYGYTF. The chain is built from TRBV11-2 and TRBJ1-2, with a weak D call TRBD1 (5 bases). The ends were cut back, 1 base at V and 0 bases at J, with 15 bases in the middle. CDR1 is SGHAT, CDR2 FQNNGV, per germline. The CDR3 contains 17 residues. The variable domain in full, with the rest retrieved from reference TRBV11-2 and TRBJ1-2, is EAGVAQSPRYKIIEKRQSVAFWCNPISGHATLYWYQQILGQGPKLLIQFQNNGVVDDSQLPKDRFSAERLKGVDSTLKIQPAKLEDSAVYLCASSLGIRQLSNYGYTFGSGTRLTVV.

This clone was detected a few times. CDR3 in DNA: TGTGCCAGCAATCTGGCCTTGGGACAGGATCATCAGCCCCAGCATTTT. Translation gives CASNLALGQDHQPQHF. This chain connects TRBV27 to TRBJ1-5; 8 nucleotides align to TRBD1. From germline, CDR1 is MNHEY and CDR2 SMNVEV (reference sequence). The CDR3 contains 16 residues. The V segment lost 7 bases and the J segment 5 bases; nucleotides outside the gene matches: 13.

This clone appeared a few times. This rearrangement joins TRBV30 to TRBJ2-3; D is unclear. Germline V gives CDR1 GTSNPN, CDR2 SVGIG (reference sequence). With 2 bases removed from V and 6 bases from J, the gap between germline ends came to 12 bases. CDR3 length equals 13 residues. The CDR3 reads CAWSKVRKDTQYF. DNA of the CDR3: TGTGCCTGGAGTAAAGTGCGGAAGGATACGCAGTATTTT.

This clone has a handful of counts. The V call is TRBV19, the J call TRBJ2-1; a weak D match, TRBD2 (5 bases). V was shortened by 6 bases and J by 6 bases, with 15 bases between the two germline ends. The germline V gene encodes CDR1 LNHDA and CDR2 SQIVND (reference sequence). This CDR3 has 14 residues. CDR3: CASRPQTRGNEQFF. The CDR3 DNA reads as TGTGCCAGTAGGCCCCAAACACGGGGCAATGAGCAGTTCTTC.

V and J are TRBV18 and TRBJ1-4, with 7 nucleotides matching TRBD1. Per the germline V gene, CDR1 is KGHSH and CDR2 is LQKENI. CDR3 length: 16 residues. The junction had 9 bases not matched to a gene; V was cut back by 3 bases and J by 5 bases. CDR3 protein: CASSPIAGTENEKLFF. The CDR3 DNA sequence: TGTGCCAGCTCACCGATTGCCGGGACAGAAAATGAAAAACTGTTTTTT.

The J gene is TRBJ2-3, the V gene TRBV27; the D gene is possibly TRBD2 (5 bases). V was cut by 2 bases and J by 2 bases, with 8 bases left in between. This CDR3 is 14 amino acids long. Looked up from germline, CDR1 is MNHEY and CDR2 is SMNVEV (reference sequence). The CDR3 loop is CASSLASNTDTQYF. The DNA for the CDR3 is TGTGCCAGCAGTTTAGCTAGCAACACAGATACGCAGTATTTT.

The chain combines TRBV12-5 with TRBJ1-1; tentative D call: TRBD1 (5 bases). The germline V and J ends were trimmed by 5 bases and 1 base, with 11 bases remaining between them. The CDR3 has 14 residues. Germline CDR1 and CDR2: LGHNT and FRNRAP. Written as DNA, the CDR3 is TGTGCTAGTGGTGTCAGGGATTCGAACACTGAAGCTTTCTTT. Its translation is CASGVRDSNTEAFF. Variable domain in full (rest from reference TRBV12-5 and TRBJ1-1): DARVTQTPRHKVTEMGQEVTMRCQPILGHNTVFWYRQTMMQGLELLAYFRNRAPLDDSGMPKDRFSAEMPDATLATLKIQPSEPRDSAVYFCASGVRDSNTEAFFGQGTRLTVV.

The V gene is TRBV27, the J gene TRBJ2-1; 8 nucleotides line up with TRBD2. Germline lookup yields CDR1 MNHEY and CDR2 SMNVEV (reference sequence). The CDR3 spans 15 residues. Trimming cost V 6 bases and J 0 bases; bases outside gene matches: 4. The CDR3 is CASREREFSYNEQFF. The CDR3 bases are TGTGCCAGCAGAGAGCGGGAGTTCTCCTACAATGAGCAGTTCTTC.

In its sample, this clone was seen a few times. This chain connects TRBV10-3 to TRBJ2-1; TRBD2 matches at 9 bases. The CDR3 is 15 amino acids. Germline loops: CDR1 ENHRY, CDR2 SYGVKD. Trimming cost V 3 bases and J 5 bases; bases outside gene matches: 5. The CDR3 spells CAISDAGGPDNEQFF. The CDR3 DNA follows: TGTGCCATCAGTGACGCGGGAGGGCCTGACAATGAGCAGTTCTTC.

Only a few counts were recorded for this clone. The CDR3 DNA follows: TGCGCCAGCAGCCAGCTTCCCCGCGCTAGCGGGATTTTGAATGAGCAGTTCTTC. It yields the protein CASSQLPRASGILNEQFF. The chain combines TRBV4-3 with TRBJ2-1, with 9 bases that match TRBD2. Germline CDR1 is LGHNA and CDR2 is YSLEER. With V trimmed by 3 bases and J by 7 bases, 16 bases remained unmatched. CDR3 length equals 18 residues.

This clone was observed a handful of times. The chain combines TRBV29-1 with TRBJ1-1; 7 bases fit TRBD1. The CDR3 sequence is 13 residues long. With 6 bases clipped from V and 0 bases from J, the junction kept 4 bases outside the gene matches. The germline gives CDR1 SQVTM, CDR2 ANQGSEA. The CDR3 reads CSVVGQLNTEAFF. The CDR3, as DNA: TGCAGCGTCGTGGGACAGCTGAACACTGAAGCTTTCTTT.

This chain joins TRBV18 and TRBJ1-5; 7 nucleotides match TRBD1. Germline assignment: CDR1 KGHSH and CDR2 LQKENI. CDR3 length: 16 amino acids. Trimming at V came to 5 bases and at J to 0 bases, leaving 7 bases not matched to a gene. The CDR3 protein is CASSSGQILSNQPQHF. The CDR3 nucleotides read TGTGCCAGCTCATCGGGACAGATCCTTAGCAATCAGCCCCAGCATTTT.

V and J are TRBV6-5 and TRBJ2-5; 8 bases align to TRBD1. Germline V gives CDR1 MNHEY, CDR2 SVGAGI. Losses at the gene ends were 6 bases for V and 5 bases for J; bases not matched to a gene: 8. There are 14 residues in the CDR3. CDR3 DNA: TGTGCCAGCAGCCGACAGGGGAAGGGTGAGACCCAGTACTTC. Protein sequence: CASSRQGKGETQYF.